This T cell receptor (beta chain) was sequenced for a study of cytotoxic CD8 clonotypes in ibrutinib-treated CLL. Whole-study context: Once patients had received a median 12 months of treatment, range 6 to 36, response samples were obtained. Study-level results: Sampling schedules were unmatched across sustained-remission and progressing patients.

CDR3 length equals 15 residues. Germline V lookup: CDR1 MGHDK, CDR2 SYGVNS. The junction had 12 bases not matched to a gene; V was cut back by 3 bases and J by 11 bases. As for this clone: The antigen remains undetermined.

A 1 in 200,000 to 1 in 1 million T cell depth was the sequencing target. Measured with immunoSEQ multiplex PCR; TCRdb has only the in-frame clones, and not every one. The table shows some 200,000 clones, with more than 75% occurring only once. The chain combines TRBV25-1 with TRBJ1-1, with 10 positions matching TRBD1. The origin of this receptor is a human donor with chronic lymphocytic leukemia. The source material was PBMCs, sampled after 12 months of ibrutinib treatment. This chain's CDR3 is CASSDWDRGHFVAFF. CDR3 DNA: TGTGCCAGCAGTGATTGGGACAGGGGACATTTCGTGGCTTTCTTT.